Included here is one TCR beta chain sequence, with context. Per the original data handling: Reference gene primer amplification yielded estimated nucleated cell counts. Generated by immunoSEQ multiplex PCR, the TCRdb table keeps only in-frame clones and is missing some. The DNA gave D and trimming, while V, J and clone size come from that table. The data hold about 370,000 clones, with more than 70% observed a single time. The data were taken from a study of blood T cell repertoires in COVID-19. Trimming shortened V by 0 bases and J by 5 bases, and 16 bases separated the two germline ends. Germline lookup yields CDR1 WNHNN and CDR2 SYGVQD (reference sequence). The CDR3 has 16 amino acids.

The material sequenced was peripheral blood. This TCR was sampled from a young woman with COVID-19, enrolled during active disease. The chain recombines TRBV10-1 with TRBJ1-2; a possible D gene is TRBD1 (5 bases). The CDR3: CASSESLRGDRYGYTF. CDR3 sequence (DNA): TGCGCCAGCAGTGAGTCTCTCCGGGGGGACCGGTATGGCTACACCTTC.